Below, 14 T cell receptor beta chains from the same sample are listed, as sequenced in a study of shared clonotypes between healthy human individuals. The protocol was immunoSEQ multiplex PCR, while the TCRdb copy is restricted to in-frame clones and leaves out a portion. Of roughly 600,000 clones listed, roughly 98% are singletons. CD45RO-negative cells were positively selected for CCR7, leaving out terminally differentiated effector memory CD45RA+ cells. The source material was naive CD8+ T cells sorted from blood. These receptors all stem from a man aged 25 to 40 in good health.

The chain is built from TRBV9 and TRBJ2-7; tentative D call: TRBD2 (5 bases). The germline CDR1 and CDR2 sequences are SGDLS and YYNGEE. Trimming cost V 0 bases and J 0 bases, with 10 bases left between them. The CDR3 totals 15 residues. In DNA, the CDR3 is TGTGCCAGCAGCGTAGGGGAGCGGCCCTCCTACGAGCAGTACTTC. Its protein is CASSVGERPSYEQYF.

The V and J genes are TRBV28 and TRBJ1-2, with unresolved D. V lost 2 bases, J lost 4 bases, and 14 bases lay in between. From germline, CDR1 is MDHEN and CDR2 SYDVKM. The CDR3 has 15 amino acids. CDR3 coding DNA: TGTGCCAGCAGTTTAAGGGAAACTCCGGGCTATGGCTACACCTTC. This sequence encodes CASSLRETPGYGYTF.

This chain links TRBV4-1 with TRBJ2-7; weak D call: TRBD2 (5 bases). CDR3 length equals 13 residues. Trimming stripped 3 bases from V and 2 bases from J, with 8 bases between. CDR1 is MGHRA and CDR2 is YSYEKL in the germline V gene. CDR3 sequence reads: CASSHAGTYEQYF. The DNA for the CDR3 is TGCGCCAGCAGCCACGCCGGGACCTACGAGCAGTACTTC.

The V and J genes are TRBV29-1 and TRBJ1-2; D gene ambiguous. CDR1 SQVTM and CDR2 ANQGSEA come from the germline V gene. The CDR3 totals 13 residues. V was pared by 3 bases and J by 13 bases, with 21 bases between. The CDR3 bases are TGCAGCGTTGATTCCGGCAAGGTCTATGCTCGCACCTTC. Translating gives CSVDSGKVYARTF.

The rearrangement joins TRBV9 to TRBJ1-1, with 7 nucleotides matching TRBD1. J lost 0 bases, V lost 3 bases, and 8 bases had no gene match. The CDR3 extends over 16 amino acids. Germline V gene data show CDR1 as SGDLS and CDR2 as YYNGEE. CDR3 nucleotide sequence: TGTGCCAGCAGCGAGCGGGGACAGCCCATGAACACTGAAGCTTTCTTT. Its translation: CASSERGQPMNTEAFF.

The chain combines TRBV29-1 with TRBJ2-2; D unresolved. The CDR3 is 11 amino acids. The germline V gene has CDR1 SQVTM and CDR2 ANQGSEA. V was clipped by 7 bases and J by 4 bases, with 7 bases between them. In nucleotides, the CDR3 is TGCAGCGCCCTCTTCACCGGGGAGCTGTTTTTT. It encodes CSALFTGELFF.

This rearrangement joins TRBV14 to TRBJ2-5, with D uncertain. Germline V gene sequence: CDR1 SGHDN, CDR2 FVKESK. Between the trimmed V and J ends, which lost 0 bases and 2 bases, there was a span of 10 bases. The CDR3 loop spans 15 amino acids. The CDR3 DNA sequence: TGTGCCAGCAGCCAAGAAGTTTGGTCTCAAGAGACCCAGTACTTC. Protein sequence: CASSQEVWSQETQYF.

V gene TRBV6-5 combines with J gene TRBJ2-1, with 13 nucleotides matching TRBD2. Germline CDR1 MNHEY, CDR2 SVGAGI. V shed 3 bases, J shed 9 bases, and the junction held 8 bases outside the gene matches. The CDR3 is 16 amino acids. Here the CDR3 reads CASSYGRGTSGAEQFF. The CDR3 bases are TGTGCCAGCAGTTATGGCAGAGGGACTAGCGGGGCTGAGCAGTTCTTC.

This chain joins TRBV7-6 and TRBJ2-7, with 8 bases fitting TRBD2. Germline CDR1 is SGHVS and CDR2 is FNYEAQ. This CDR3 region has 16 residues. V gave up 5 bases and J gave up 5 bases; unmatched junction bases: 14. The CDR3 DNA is TGTGCCAGCAGCGCGGTGCTAAATAGCGGGACCCACGAGCAGTACTTC. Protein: CASSAVLNSGTHEQYF.

The CDR3 is CASSLSGSLFTDTQYF. The CDR3 DNA reads TGTGCCAGCAGCTTAAGCGGCTCTCTTTTCACAGATACGCAGTATTTT. The gene calls are TRBV11-2 and TRBJ2-3; D possibly corresponds to TRBD2 (5 bases). The V and J ends lost 2 bases and 2 bases respectively, with 14 bases between them. The CDR3 loop spans 16 amino acids. Germline V gene sequence: CDR1 SGHAT, CDR2 FQNNGV.

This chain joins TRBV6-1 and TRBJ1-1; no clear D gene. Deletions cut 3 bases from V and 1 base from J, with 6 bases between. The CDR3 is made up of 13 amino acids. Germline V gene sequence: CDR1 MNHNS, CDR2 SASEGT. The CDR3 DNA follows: TGTGCCAGCAGTGACGGCAGGAACACTGAAGCTTTCTTT. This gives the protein CASSDGRNTEAFF.

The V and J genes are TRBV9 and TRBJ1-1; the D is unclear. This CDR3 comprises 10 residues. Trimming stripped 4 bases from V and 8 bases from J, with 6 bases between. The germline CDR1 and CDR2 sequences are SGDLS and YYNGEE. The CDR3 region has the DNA TGTGCCAGCAGCCCTCACGAAGCTTTCTTT. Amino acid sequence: CASSPHEAFF.

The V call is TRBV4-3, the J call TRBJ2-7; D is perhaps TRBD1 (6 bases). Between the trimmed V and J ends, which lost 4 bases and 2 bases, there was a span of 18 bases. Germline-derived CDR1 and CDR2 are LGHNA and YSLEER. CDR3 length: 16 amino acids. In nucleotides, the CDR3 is TGCGCCAGCAGCCCTGCAATTCAGGGGAGCCCCTACGAGCAGTACTTC. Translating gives CASSPAIQGSPYEQYF.

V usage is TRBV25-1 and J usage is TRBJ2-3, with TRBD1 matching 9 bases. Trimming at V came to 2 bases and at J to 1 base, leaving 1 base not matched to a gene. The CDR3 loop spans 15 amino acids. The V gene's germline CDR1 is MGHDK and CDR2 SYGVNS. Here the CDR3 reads CASSEGDRGTDTQYF. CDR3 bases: TGTGCCAGCAGTGAAGGGGACAGGGGCACAGATACGCAGTATTTT.